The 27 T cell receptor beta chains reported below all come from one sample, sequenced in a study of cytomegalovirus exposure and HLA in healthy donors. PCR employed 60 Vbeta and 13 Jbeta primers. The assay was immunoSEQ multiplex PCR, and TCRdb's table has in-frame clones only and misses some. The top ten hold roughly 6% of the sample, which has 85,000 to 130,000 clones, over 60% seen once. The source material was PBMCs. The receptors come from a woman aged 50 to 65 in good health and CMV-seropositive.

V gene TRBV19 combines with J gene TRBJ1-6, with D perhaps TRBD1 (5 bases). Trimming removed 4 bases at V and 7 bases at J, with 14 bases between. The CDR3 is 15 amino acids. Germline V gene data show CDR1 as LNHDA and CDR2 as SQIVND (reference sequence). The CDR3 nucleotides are TGTGCCAGTAGTACTAGACAGAGTACCAATTCACCCCTCCACTTT. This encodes CASSTRQSTNSPLHF.

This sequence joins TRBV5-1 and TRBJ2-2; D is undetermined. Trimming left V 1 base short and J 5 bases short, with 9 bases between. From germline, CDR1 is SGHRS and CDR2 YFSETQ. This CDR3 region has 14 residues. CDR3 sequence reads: CASSLTTVTGELFF. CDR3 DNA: TGCGCCAGCAGCTTGACGACTGTAACCGGGGAGCTGTTTTTT. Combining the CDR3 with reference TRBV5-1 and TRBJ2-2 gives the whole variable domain KAGVTQTPRYLIKTRGQQVTLSCSPISGHRSVSWYQQTPGQGLQFLFEYFSETQRNKGNFPGRFSGRQFSNSRSEMNVSTLELGDSALYLCASSLTTVTGELFFGEGSRLTVL.

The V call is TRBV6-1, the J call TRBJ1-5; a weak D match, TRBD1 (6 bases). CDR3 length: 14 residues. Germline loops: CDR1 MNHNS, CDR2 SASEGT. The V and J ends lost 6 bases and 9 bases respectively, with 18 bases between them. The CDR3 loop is CASRNREPSAPQHF. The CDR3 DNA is TGTGCCAGCAGGAACAGGGAACCCTCAGCGCCCCAGCATTTT.

The CDR3 loop is CASRTGQRLTGANVLTF. The CDR3 bases are TGTGCCAGTAGAACGGGACAGCGCTTGACTGGGGCCAACGTCCTGACTTTC. The V call is TRBV19, the J call TRBJ2-6; 7 nucleotides align to TRBD1. This CDR3 is built from 17 residues. CDR1 LNHDA and CDR2 SQIVND come from the germline V gene (reference sequence). V shed 6 bases, J shed 2 bases, and the junction held 10 bases outside the gene matches.

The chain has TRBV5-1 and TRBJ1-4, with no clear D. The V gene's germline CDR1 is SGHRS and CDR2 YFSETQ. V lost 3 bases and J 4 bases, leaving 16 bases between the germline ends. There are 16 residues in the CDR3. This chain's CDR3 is CASSSGVVVGNEKLFF. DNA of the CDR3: TGCGCCAGCAGCTCCGGGGTGGTGGTGGGTAATGAAAAACTGTTTTTT.

CDR3 DNA sequence: TGTGCCAGCAGCTTAGGACTAGCGGGGACGGCAGATACGCAGTATTTT. Its translation is CASSLGLAGTADTQYF. The chain is built from TRBV11-3 and TRBJ2-3; the match to TRBD2 covers 11 bases. The germline gives CDR1 SGHNT, CDR2 YENEEA. The CDR3 extends over 16 amino acids. V trimming: 1 base; J trimming: 4 bases; junction bases outside the gene matches: 4.

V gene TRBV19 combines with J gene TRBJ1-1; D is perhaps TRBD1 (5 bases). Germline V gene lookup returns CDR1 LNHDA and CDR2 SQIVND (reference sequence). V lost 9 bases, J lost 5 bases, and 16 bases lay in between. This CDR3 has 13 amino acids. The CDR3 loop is CASQQAPRTEAFF. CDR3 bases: TGTGCCAGCCAACAGGCCCCGAGGACTGAAGCTTTCTTT.

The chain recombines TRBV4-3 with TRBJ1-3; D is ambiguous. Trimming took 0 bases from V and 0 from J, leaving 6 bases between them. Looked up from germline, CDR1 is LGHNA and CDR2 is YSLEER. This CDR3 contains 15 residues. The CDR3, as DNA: TGCGCCAGCAGCCAAGAAGGGAGCTCTGGAAACACCATATATTTT. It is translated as CASSQEGSSGNTIYF.

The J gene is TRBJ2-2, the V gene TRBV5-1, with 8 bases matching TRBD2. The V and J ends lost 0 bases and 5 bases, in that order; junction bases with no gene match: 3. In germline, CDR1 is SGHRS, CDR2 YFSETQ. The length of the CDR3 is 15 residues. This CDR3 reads CASSLAAGGTGELFF. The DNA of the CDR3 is TGCGCCAGCAGCTTGGCCGCGGGAGGAACCGGGGAGCTGTTTTTT.

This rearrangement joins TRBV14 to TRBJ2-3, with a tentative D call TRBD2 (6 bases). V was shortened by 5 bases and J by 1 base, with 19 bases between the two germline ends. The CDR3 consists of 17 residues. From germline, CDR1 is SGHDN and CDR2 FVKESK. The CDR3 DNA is TGTGCCAGCAGCGCGGGGAGCGGGTGGTTGGGCACAGATACGCAGTATTTT. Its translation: CASSAGSGWLGTDTQYF.

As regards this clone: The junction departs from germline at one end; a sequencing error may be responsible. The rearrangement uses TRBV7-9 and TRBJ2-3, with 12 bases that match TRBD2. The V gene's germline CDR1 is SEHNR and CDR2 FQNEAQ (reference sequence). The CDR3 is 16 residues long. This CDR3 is CSSSYTSGGSTDTQYF. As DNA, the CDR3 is TGTTCCAGCAGCTATACTAGCGGGGGGTCCACAGATACGCAGTATTTT.

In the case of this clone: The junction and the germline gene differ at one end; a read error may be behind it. The CDR3 reads CASSGPIDGSYGQYF. The CDR3 DNA reads TGTGCCAGTAGTGGGCCTATCGACGGATCCTACGGGCAGTACTTC. The V gene is TRBV19, the J gene TRBJ2-7; D not certain. Germline CDR1 LNHDA, CDR2 SQIVND (reference sequence). CDR3 length equals 15 residues.

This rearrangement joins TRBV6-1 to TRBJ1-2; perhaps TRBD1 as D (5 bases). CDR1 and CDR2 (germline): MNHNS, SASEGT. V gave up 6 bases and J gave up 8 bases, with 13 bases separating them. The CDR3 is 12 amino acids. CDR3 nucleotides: TGTGCCAGCAGGGCAGGGACTCGGGGCTACACCTTC. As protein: CASRAGTRGYTF.

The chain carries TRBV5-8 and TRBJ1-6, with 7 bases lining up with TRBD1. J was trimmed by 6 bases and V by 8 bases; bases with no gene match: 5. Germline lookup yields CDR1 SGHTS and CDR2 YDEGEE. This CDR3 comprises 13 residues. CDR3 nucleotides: TGTGCCAGTCCGGGACAGCCTAATTCACCCCTCCACTTT. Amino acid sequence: CASPGQPNSPLHF.

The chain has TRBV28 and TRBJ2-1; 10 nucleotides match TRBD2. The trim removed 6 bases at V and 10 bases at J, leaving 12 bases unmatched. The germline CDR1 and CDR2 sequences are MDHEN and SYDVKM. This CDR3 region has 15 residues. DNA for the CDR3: TGTGCCAGCAGATTTAGCGGGGGGCCTGTGAGCGAGCAGTTCTTC. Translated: CASRFSGGPVSEQFF.

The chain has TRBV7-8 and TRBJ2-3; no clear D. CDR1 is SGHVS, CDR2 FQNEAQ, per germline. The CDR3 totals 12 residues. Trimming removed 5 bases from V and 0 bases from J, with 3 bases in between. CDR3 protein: CASSLSTDTQYF. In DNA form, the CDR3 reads TGTGCCAGCAGCCTAAGCACAGATACGCAGTATTTT.

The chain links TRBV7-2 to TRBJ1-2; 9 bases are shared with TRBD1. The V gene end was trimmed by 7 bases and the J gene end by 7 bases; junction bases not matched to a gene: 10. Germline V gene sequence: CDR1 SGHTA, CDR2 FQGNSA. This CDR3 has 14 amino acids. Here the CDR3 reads CASTQGAGAIGYTF. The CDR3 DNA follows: TGTGCCAGCACACAGGGGGCGGGAGCGATTGGCTACACCTTC.

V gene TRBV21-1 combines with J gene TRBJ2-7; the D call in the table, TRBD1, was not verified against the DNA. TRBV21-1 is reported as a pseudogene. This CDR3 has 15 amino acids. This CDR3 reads CASSIQRTGSYEQYF. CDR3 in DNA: TGTGCCAGCAGCATCCAACGGACAGGGAGTTACGAGCAGTACTTC.

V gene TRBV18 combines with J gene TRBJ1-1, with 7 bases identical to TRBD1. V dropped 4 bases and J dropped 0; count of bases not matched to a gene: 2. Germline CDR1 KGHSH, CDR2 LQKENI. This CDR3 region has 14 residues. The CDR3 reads CASSRQGLNTEAFF. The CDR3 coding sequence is TGTGCCAGCTCACGACAGGGCTTGAACACTGAAGCTTTCTTT. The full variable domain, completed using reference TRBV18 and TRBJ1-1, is NAGVMQNPRHLVRRRGQEARLRCSPMKGHSHVYWYRQLPEEGLKFMVYLQKENIIDESGMPKERFSAEFPKEGPSILRIQQVVRGDSAAYFCASSRQGLNTEAFFGQGTRLTVV.

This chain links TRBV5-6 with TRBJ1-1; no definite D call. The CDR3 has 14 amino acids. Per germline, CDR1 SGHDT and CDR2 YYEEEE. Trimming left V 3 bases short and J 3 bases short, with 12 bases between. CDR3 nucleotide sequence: TGTGCCAGCAGCTCTCCCCAAGCTTACACTGAAGCTTTCTTT. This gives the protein CASSSPQAYTEAFF.

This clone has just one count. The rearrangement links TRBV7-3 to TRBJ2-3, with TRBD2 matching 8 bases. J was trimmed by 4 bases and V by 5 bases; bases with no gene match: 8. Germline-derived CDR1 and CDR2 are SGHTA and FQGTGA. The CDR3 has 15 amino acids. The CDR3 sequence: CASSPLGRGADTQYF. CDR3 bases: TGTGCCAGCAGCCCCCTCGGGCGGGGGGCAGATACGCAGTATTTT.

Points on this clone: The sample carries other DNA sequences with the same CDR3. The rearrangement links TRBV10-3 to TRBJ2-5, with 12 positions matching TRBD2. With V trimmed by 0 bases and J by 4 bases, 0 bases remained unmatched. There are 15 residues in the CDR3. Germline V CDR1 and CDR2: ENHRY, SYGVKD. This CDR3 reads CAISESTSGGETQYF. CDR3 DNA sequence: TGTGCCATCAGTGAGTCGACTAGCGGGGGAGAGACCCAGTACTTC.

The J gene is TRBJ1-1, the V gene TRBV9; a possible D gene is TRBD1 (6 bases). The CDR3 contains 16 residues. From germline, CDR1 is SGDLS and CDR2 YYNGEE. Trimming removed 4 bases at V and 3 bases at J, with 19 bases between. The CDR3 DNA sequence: TGTGCCAGCAGCCCCCGGGGGGGGCAGGGGTACACTGAAGCTTTCTTT. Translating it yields CASSPRGGQGYTEAFF.

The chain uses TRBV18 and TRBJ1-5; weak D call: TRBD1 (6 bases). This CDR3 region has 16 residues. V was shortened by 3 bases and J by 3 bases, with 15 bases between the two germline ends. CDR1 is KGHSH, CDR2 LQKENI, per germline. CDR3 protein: CASSPLSGGVNQPQHF. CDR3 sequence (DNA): TGTGCCAGCTCACCGTTGTCGGGGGGCGTCAATCAGCCCCAGCATTTT.

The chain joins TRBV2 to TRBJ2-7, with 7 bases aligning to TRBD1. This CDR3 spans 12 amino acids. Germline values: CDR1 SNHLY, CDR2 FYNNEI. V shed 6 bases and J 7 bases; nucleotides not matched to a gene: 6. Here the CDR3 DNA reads TGTGCCAGCAGACGACAGGGATCGGAGCAGTACTTC. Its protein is CASRRQGSEQYF.

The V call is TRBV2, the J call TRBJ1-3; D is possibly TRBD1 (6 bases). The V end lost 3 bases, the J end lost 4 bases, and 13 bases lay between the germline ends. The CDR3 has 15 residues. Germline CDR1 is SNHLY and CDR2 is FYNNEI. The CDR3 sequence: CASSDRGASGNTIYF. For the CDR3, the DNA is TGTGCCAGCAGTGACAGGGGAGCTTCAGGAAACACCATATATTTT.

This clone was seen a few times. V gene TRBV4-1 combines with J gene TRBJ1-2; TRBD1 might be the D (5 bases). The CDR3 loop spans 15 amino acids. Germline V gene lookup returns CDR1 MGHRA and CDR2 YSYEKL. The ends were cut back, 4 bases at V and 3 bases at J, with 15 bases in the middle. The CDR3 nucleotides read TGCGCCAGCAGCCTCCTGGTGGCGGGACACTATGGCTACACCTTC. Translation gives CASSLLVAGHYGYTF.